The rows below give T cell receptor beta chains drawn from one sample of a study of shared clonotypes between healthy human individuals. Some clones are missing from TCRdb's copy, which holds only in-frame ones; the method was immunoSEQ multiplex PCR. The sample shows over a million clones, more than 95% of them seen only once. The sample comprised naive CD4+ T cells sorted from blood. These receptors were collected from a man younger than 45 in good health. The CDR3 runs from the conserved cysteine through the conserved F or W. A D gene is named only where the DNA matches it firmly.

-	16	TRBV18	TRBJ2-1	CASSQRQSRVTFEQFF	TGTGCCAGCTCGCAGAGACAGTCCCGTGTAACCTTTGAGCAGTTCTTC
-	17	TRBV2	TRBJ2-7	CASTRGVSRGLRFEQYF	TGTGCCAGCACCCGGGGGGTAAGCAGGGGGCTTAGATTCGAGCAGTACTTC
-	16	TRBV5-1	TRBJ2-1	CASSPPLATLGNEQFF	TGCGCCAGCAGCCCCCCCCTAGCCACCCTTGGCAATGAGCAGTTCTTC
-	13	TRBV19	TRBJ2-5	CASSGWQGETQYF	TGTGCCAGTAGTGGATGGCAGGGAGAGACCCAGTACTTC
TRBD2	19	TRBV28	TRBJ2-2	CASSYPGLAGTLNTGELFF	TGTGCCAGCAGTTACCCGGGACTAGCGGGGACACTGAACACCGGGGAGCTGTTTTTT
-	14	TRBV9	TRBJ2-2	CASSEGLNTGELFF	TGTGCCAGCAGCGAGGGACTGAACACCGGGGAGCTGTTTTTT
-	16	TRBV7-3	TRBJ2-1	CASSLSGPSSYNEQFF	TGTGCCAGCAGCTTAAGTGGGCCGAGCTCCTACAATGAGCAGTTCTTC
-	15	TRBV9	TRBJ2-3	CASSVWSLNTDTQYF	TGTGCCAGCAGCGTATGGTCGCTAAACACAGATACGCAGTATTTT
TRBD1	15	TRBV6-1	TRBJ1-5	CASSGGQGVHQPQHF	TGTGCCAGCAGTGGGGGACAGGGAGTCCATCAGCCCCAGCATTTT
TRBD2	15	TRBV5-4	TRBJ2-2	CASSRLAENTGELFF	TGTGCCAGCAGCAGACTAGCGGAAAACACCGGGGAGCTGTTTTTT